Shown below are 19 T cell receptor beta chains from a single sample sequenced in a study of blood T cell repertoires in COVID-19. Clones were sequenced by immunoSEQ multiplex PCR, and TCRdb holds only the in-frame ones, with some missing. The table records 240,000 or so clones, approximately 90% of them present only once. Sequencing input: peripheral blood. The receptors originated from a woman aged 40 to 49 who had recovered from COVID-19.

The chain employs TRBV27 and TRBJ1-4; 12 bases line up with TRBD1. Unmatched junction bases numbered 16, after V lost 6 bases and J lost 5 bases. The length of the CDR3 is 19 residues. Germline V gene lookup returns CDR1 MNHEY and CDR2 SMNVEV (reference sequence). CDR3 DNA: TGTGCCAGCAGCCACAACCCCCGGGACAGGGGGCCATGGAATGAAAAACTGTTTTTT. Translated: CASSHNPRDRGPWNEKLFF. Drawing the rest from reference TRBV27 and TRBJ1-4, the complete variable domain is EAQVTQNPRYLITVTGKKLTVTCSQNMNHEYMSWYRQDPGLGLRQIYYSMNVEVTDKGDVPEGYKVSRKEKRNFPLILESPSPNQTSLYFCASSHNPRDRGPWNEKLFFGSGTQLSVL.

The chain couples TRBV29-1 to TRBJ1-2, with unresolved D. The CDR3 has 15 residues. The germline V and J ends were trimmed by 6 bases and 4 bases, with 21 bases remaining between them. Germline CDR1 is SQVTM and CDR2 is ANQGSEA. This CDR3 is CSVAAGSQPGYGYTF. In DNA form, the CDR3 reads TGCAGCGTCGCGGCCGGCAGCCAGCCTGGCTATGGCTACACCTTC. Complete variable domain (other parts from reference TRBV29-1 and TRBJ1-2): SAVISQKPSRDICQRGTSLTIQCQVDSQVTMMFWYRQQPGQSLTLIATANQGSEATYESGFVIDKFPISRPNLTFSTLTVSNMSPEDSSIYLCSVAAGSQPGYGYTFGSGTRLTVV.

This clone was counted a few times. This chain connects TRBV7-8 to TRBJ1-5; D call uncertain. Trimming shortened V by 1 base and J by 2 bases, and 9 bases separated the two germline ends. CDR3 size: 15 residues. Germline V lookup: CDR1 SGHVS, CDR2 FQNEAQ. The CDR3 loop reads CASSLGGSRNQPQHF. CDR3 sequence (DNA): TGTGCCAGCAGCTTAGGAGGCAGCCGCAATCAGCCCCAGCATTTT.

This rearrangement joins TRBV18 to TRBJ1-2; no definite D call. The CDR3 is 15 amino acids. Trimming removed 2 bases at V and 4 bases at J, with 14 bases between. Germline CDR1 is KGHSH and CDR2 is LQKENI. The CDR3 coding sequence is TGTGCCAGCTCACCATTAGGTCAGGACTTCTATGGCTACACCTTC. It is translated as CASSPLGQDFYGYTF. The full variable domain, completed using reference TRBV18 and TRBJ1-2, is NAGVMQNPRHLVRRRGQEARLRCSPMKGHSHVYWYRQLPEEGLKFMVYLQKENIIDESGMPKERFSAEFPKEGPSILRIQQVVRGDSAAYFCASSPLGQDFYGYTFGSGTRLTVV.

This clone was observed a single time. The chain combines TRBV6-4 with TRBJ1-1, with D tentatively TRBD1 (6 bases). The V and J ends lost 6 bases and 1 base respectively, with 21 bases between them. This CDR3 region has 17 residues. Looked up from germline, CDR1 is MRHNA and CDR2 is SNTAGT. The CDR3 spells CASSPGPTGGRNTEAFF. In DNA, the CDR3 is TGTGCCAGCAGCCCCGGCCCTACGGGGGGCCGGAACACTGAAGCTTTCTTT.

The V call is TRBV3-1 (or the pseudogene TRBV3-2), the J call TRBJ1-2; the D gene is possibly TRBD1 (6 bases). The germline gives CDR1 LGHDT, CDR2 YNNKEL (reference sequence). V was trimmed by 0 bases and J by 5 bases, leaving 13 bases between them. This CDR3 spans 15 amino acids. CDR3 region: CASSQDRGARYGYTF. CDR3 in DNA: TGTGCCAGCAGCCAAGATCGGGGGGCGCGATATGGCTACACCTTC.

Comment on this clone: Germline is not matched at one junction end, which may reflect a read error. This sequence joins TRBV7-9 and TRBJ1-6; D is ambiguous. CDR3 length: 13 residues. Germline V lookup: CDR1 SEHNR, CDR2 FQNEAQ (reference sequence). CDR3 coding DNA: TGTGCCAGCAGCCTGAGCCTTAATTTACCCCTCCACTTT. Amino acids: CASSLSLNLPLHF.

The V gene is TRBV4-1, the J gene TRBJ1-2; tentative D call: TRBD1 (6 bases). V was cut by 4 bases and J by 4 bases, with 10 bases left in between. The germline gives CDR1 MGHRA, CDR2 YSYEKL. This CDR3 has 13 residues. CDR3 in DNA: TGCGCCAGCAGCCCCCAGGGGCCCTATGGCTACACCTTC. Its protein product is CASSPQGPYGYTF.

The chain employs TRBV3-1 (or the pseudogene TRBV3-2) and TRBJ2-3, with 8 bases fitting TRBD2. Trimming at V came to 5 bases and at J to 5 bases, leaving 12 bases not matched to a gene. The CDR3 spans 16 residues. Germline CDR1 LGHDT, CDR2 YNNKEL (reference sequence). CDR3 amino acids: CASSSGTRTSRDTQYF. CDR3 DNA sequence: TGTGCCAGCAGCTCCGGGACTAGGACGTCGAGAGATACGCAGTATTTT.

This clone turned up a few times. The chain has TRBV19 and TRBJ1-6; D is ambiguous. The CDR3 length is 9 residues. Between the trimmed V and J ends, which lost 5 bases and 13 bases, there was a span of 3 bases. Germline CDR1 is LNHDA and CDR2 is SQIVND (reference sequence). The CDR3 is CASSPPLHF. CDR3 DNA: TGTGCCAGTAGTCCGCCCCTCCACTTT.

This chain uses TRBV30 with TRBJ2-3, with D uncertain. This CDR3 region has 12 residues. Germline CDR1 and CDR2: GTSNPN and SVGIG (reference sequence). V lost 6 bases, J lost 4 bases, and 11 bases lay in between. CDR3 sequence: CACPRGADTQYF. The CDR3 DNA reads TGTGCCTGCCCCCGCGGCGCAGATACGCAGTATTTT.

The chain couples TRBV12-3 or TRBV12-4 to TRBJ1-2; 8 bases line up with TRBD1. The CDR3 has 13 residues. Trimming cost V 6 bases and J 8 bases; bases outside gene matches: 8. The CDR3 reads CASSSDRVAGYTF. Here the CDR3 DNA reads TGTGCCAGCAGCTCGGACAGGGTGGCCGGCTACACCTTC.

This clone was seen only a few times. V gene TRBV7-7 combines with J gene TRBJ1-3; a weak D match, TRBD1 (6 bases). Trimming took off 5 bases at V and 2 bases at J, with 16 bases between the two ends. CDR1 and CDR2 from the germline V gene are SSHAT and FNYEAQ (reference sequence). CDR3 length: 16 amino acids. The DNA for the CDR3 is TGTGCCAGCAGCCCAGACAGGACCAGCACTGGAAACACCATATATTTT. Residues: CASSPDRTSTGNTIYF. The variable domain in full, completed from reference TRBV7-7 and TRBJ1-3, reads GAGVSQSPRYKVTKRGQDVTLRCDPISSHATLYWYQQALGQGPEFLTYFNYEAQPDKSGLPSDRFSAERPEGSISTLTIQRTEQRDSAMYRCASSPDRTSTGNTIYFGEGSWLTVV.

This rearrangement joins TRBV9 to TRBJ2-1, with D unclear. Germline V CDR1 and CDR2: SGDLS, YYNGEE. V shed 2 bases and J shed 0 bases, with 12 bases lying between them. The CDR3 runs to 16 residues. CDR3 sequence: CASSVNSLGSYNEQFF. DNA of the CDR3: TGTGCCAGCAGCGTCAATAGCCTAGGCTCCTACAATGAGCAGTTCTTC.

This chain connects TRBV29-1 to TRBJ2-1, with a possible D match to TRBD2 (5 bases). The length of the CDR3 is 13 residues. V was shortened by 1 base and J by 5 bases, with 9 bases between the two germline ends. CDR1 is SQVTM, CDR2 ANQGSEA, per germline. Here the CDR3 reads CSVEGTGNNEQFF. DNA for the CDR3: TGCAGCGTTGAAGGGACTGGTAACAATGAGCAGTTCTTC.

The genes are TRBV27 and TRBJ1-2, with a weak D call TRBD1 (6 bases). The CDR3 contains 17 residues. Germline values: CDR1 MNHEY, CDR2 SMNVEV (reference sequence). The V end lost 1 base, the J end lost 4 bases, and 19 bases lay between the germline ends. The CDR3 coding sequence is TGTGCCAGCAGTTTATTTACAGGGCCCTCTTCCTTCTATGGCTACACCTTC. Translated: CASSLFTGPSSFYGYTF.

V is TRBV3-1 (or the pseudogene TRBV3-2) and J is TRBJ2-5; no definite D call. This CDR3 spans 12 amino acids. V lost 1 base and J 11 bases, leaving 11 bases between the germline ends. Germline CDR1 reads LGHDT; CDR2 reads YNNKEL (reference sequence). The CDR3 nucleotides are TGTGCCAGCAGCCAAGGGTCGCGCGTACAGTACTTC. Its protein product is CASSQGSRVQYF.

The chain carries TRBV5-1 and TRBJ1-1; maybe TRBD1 (6 bases). The CDR3 contains 15 residues. Germline CDR1 is SGHRS and CDR2 is YFSETQ. V lost 0 bases and J lost 5, with 14 bases in between. The CDR3 reads CASSLAPDRGTEAFF. As DNA, the CDR3 is TGCGCCAGCAGCTTGGCCCCGGACAGAGGGACTGAAGCTTTCTTT.

The chain employs TRBV5-1 and TRBJ2-1, with 9 bases lining up with TRBD1. Trimming cost V 4 bases and J 3 bases; bases outside gene matches: 23. This CDR3 spans 21 amino acids. In germline, CDR1 is SGHRS, CDR2 YFSETQ. CDR3 nucleotide sequence: TGCGCCAGCAGCGCCCCGAGGGGGGACAGGGTGGACGGCGTCCGCTACAATGAGCAGTTCTTC. Residues: CASSAPRGDRVDGVRYNEQFF.